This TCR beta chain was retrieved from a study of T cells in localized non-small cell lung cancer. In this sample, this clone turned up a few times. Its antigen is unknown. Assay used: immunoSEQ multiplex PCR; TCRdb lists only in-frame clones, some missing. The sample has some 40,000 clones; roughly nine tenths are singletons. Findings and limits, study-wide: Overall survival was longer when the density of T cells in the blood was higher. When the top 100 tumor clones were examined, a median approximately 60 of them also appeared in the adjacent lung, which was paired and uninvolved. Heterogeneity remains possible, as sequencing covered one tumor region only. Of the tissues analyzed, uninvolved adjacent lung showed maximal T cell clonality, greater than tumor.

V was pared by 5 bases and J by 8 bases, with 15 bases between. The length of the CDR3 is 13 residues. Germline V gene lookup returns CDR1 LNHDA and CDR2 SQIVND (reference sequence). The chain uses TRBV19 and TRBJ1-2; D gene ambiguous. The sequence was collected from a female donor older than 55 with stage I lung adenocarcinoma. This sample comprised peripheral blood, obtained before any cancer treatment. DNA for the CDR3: TGTGCCAGTAGTCCAGACCGGACGGCGGGCTACACCTTC. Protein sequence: CASSPDRTAGYTF.